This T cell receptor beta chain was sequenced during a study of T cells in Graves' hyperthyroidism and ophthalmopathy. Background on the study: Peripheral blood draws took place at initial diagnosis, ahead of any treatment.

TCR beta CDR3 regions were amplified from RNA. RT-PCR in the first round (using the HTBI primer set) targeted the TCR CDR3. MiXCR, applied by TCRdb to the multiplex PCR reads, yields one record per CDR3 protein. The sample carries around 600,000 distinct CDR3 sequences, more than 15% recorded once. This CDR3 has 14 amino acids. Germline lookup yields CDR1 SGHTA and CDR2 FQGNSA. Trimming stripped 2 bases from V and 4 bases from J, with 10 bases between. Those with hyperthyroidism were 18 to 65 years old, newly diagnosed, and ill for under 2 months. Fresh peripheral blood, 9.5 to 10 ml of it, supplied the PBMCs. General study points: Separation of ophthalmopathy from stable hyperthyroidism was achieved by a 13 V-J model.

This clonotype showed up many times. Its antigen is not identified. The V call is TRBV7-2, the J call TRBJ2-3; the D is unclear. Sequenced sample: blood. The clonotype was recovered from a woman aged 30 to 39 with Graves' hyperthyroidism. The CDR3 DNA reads TGTGCCAGCAGCTTATTATCCGCATCAGATACGCAGTATTTT. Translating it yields CASSLLSASDTQYF.